These T cell receptor beta chains were read from a single sample in a study of blood T cells in healthy people across ages. TCRdb fed the 5' RACE reads into MiXCR, producing one record per CDR3 protein. The table records more than 450,000 distinct CDR3 sequences, about 27% of them present only once. These data are also associated with another study on T cells of mothers and their children.

Sequencing input: blood. The receptors originated from a boy younger than 10 in good health. CDR3s include the opening cysteine and the closing phenylalanine or tryptophan. D genes are given only for firm matches. Clone size is shown for a subset of rows, as once, few, many or a class of expanded clone.

J	D	V	size	CDR3	DNA
TRBJ2-7	.	TRBV6-1	.	CASSRWLVDRRYEQYF	TGTGCCAGCAGCCGCTGGTTGGTGGATCGTAGGTACGAGCAGTACTTC
TRBJ2-3	.	TRBV11-2	.	CASSLGRLAPSTDTQYF	TGTGCCAGCAGCTTAGGTCGCCTAGCCCCTAGCACAGATACGCAGTATTTT
TRBJ1-2	TRBD1	TRBV6-1	.	CASSEEGQGYGYTF	TGTGCCAGCAGTGAGGAGGGACAGGGCTATGGCTACACCTTC
TRBJ2-5	TRBD1	TRBV10-2	many	CASRDRGFQETQYF	TGCGCCAGCAGGGACAGGGGATTCCAAGAGACCCAGTACTTC
TRBJ2-1	TRBD2	TRBV12-5	.	CASGLVSGGGDEQFF	TGCGCTAGTGGTTTGGTAAGCGGGGGCGGGGATGAGCAGTTCTTC
TRBJ2-5	TRBD2	TRBV12-3/TRBV12-4	.	CASSFFYREGGETQYF	TGTGCCAGCAGTTTCTTTTACCGGGAGGGCGGGGAGACCCAGTACTTC
TRBJ2-5	.	TRBV12-3/TRBV12-4	.	CASSLGKEETQYF	TGTGCCAGCAGCTTAGGAAAAGAAGAGACCCAGTACTTC
TRBJ1-2	.	TRBV3-1	.	CASSQGQEGYGYTF	TGTGCCAGCAGCCAAGGACAGGAGGGCTATGGCTACACCTTC
TRBJ2-5	TRBD1	TRBV6-5	many	CASSYRGGETQYF	TGCGCCAGCAGCTACAGGGGTGGCGAGACCCAGTACTTC
TRBJ1-1	.	TRBV11-2	few	CASNKPGNTEAFF	TGTGCCAGCAATAAACCCGGGAACACTGAAGCTTTCTTT
TRBJ2-3	TRBD2	TRBV3-1	.	CASSQIRLAGGLKADTQYF	TGTGCCAGCAGCCAAATAAGACTAGCGGGGGGGCTAAAGGCAGATACGCAGTATTTT
TRBJ1-3	.	TRBV6-2/TRBV6-3	.	CASISPGTKSSGNTIYF	TGTGCCAGCATTTCTCCCGGGACCAAGAGCTCTGGAAACACCATATATTTT
TRBJ1-1	.	TRBV12-3/TRBV12-4	few	CASSLGWTPEAFF	TGTGCCAGCAGTTTAGGATGGACCCCTGAAGCTTTCTTT
TRBJ2-7	.	TRBV29-1	.	CSVAAATNEQYF	TGCAGCGTTGCGGCAGCAACAAACGAGCAGTACTTC
TRBJ2-2	.	TRBV5-6	.	CASSRGLPTGELFF	TGTGCCAGCAGCCGAGGACTACCTACCGGGGAGCTGTTTTTT
TRBJ2-1	.	TRBV28	.	CASSLLSSSYNEQFF	TGTGCCAGCAGTTTACTTTCTAGCTCCTACAATGAGCAGTTCTTC
TRBJ1-4	.	TRBV7-9	.	CASSLSFGNEKLFF	TGTGCCAGCAGCTTATCGTTCGGTAATGAAAAACTGTTTTTT
TRBJ2-1	.	TRBV5-4	few	CASSFVTGHNEQFF	TGTGCCAGCAGCTTTGTTACAGGACACAATGAGCAGTTCTTC
TRBJ2-7	TRBD1	TRBV3-1	.	CASSQDGRVQGANEQYF	TGTGCCAGCAGCCAAGATGGAAGGGTGCAGGGGGCAAACGAGCAGTACTTC
TRBJ2-7	TRBD2	TRBV3-1	.	CASSSLGTSGNYEQYF	TGTGCCAGCAGCAGCCTCGGGACTAGCGGGAACTACGAGCAGTACTTC
TRBJ2-7	.	TRBV7-8	few	CASSLEESYEQYF	TGTGCCAGCAGCTTAGAGGAGTCCTACGAGCAGTACTTC
TRBJ2-1	TRBD2	TRBV7-9	few	CASSSGLARSYNEQFF	TGTGCCAGCAGCTCCGGACTAGCGAGATCCTACAATGAGCAGTTCTTC
TRBJ2-3	TRBD2	TRBV20-1	few	CSAGLAGVSTDTQYF	TGCAGTGCCGGACTAGCGGGGGTTAGCACAGATACGCAGTATTTT
TRBJ1-1	.	TRBV28	.	CASSFPTSREAFF	TGTGCCAGCAGTTTCCCGACTTCCCGTGAAGCTTTCTTT
TRBJ2-7	.	TRBV21-1	.	CASSIRGSESHEQYF	TGTGCCAGCAGCATCAGGGGTAGCGAATCCCACGAGCAGTACTTC
TRBJ1-2	.	TRBV5-1	.	CASSLEQGSSYGYTF	TGCGCCAGCAGCTTGGAACAGGGCTCGAGCTATGGCTACACCTTC
TRBJ1-4	TRBD1	TRBV6-5	.	CARSSNRGNEKLFF	TGTGCCCGCAGTTCTAACAGGGGTAATGAAAAACTGTTTTTT
TRBJ2-5	.	TRBV7-9	.	CASSLPGLLAMEFF	TGTGCCAGCAGCTTACCGGGTCTACTGGCGATGGAGTTCTTC
TRBJ1-2	TRBD1	TRBV4-2	.	CASSPSQGDRNYGYTF	TGTGCCAGCAGCCCGTCCCAGGGGGACAGGAACTATGGCTACACCTTC
TRBJ2-7	.	TRBV20-1	few	CSASRSYEQYF	TGCAGTGCTAGCAGGTCCTACGAGCAGTACTTC
TRBJ2-3	.	TRBV21-1	few	CAGGPHYTDTQYF	TGTGCCGGGGGACCTCACTACACAGATACGCAGTATTTT
TRBJ2-7	TRBD2	TRBV27	few	CASSLRWGLAGGFTYEQYF	TGTGCCAGCAGTTTACGATGGGGACTAGCGGGAGGGTTTACCTACGAGCAGTACTTC
TRBJ1-1	.	TRBV20-1	.	CSAERGAPNTEAFF	TGCAGTGCCGAGCGCGGAGCGCCGAACACTGAAGCTTTCTTT
TRBJ1-1	.	TRBV5-1	few	CASSLVRTGLTEAFF	TGCGCCAGCAGCTTGGTGCGTACAGGGCTCACTGAAGCTTTCTTT
TRBJ2-5	TRBD2	TRBV27	.	CASSSQAGVGETQYF	TGTGCCAGCAGTTCACAAGCGGGGGTCGGGGAGACCCAGTACTTC
TRBJ2-1	TRBD2	TRBV11-2	.	CASSPSAGGIYNDQFF	TGTGCCAGCAGCCCCTCGGCGGGAGGGATCTACAATGACCAGTTCTTC
TRBJ2-3	TRBD1	TRBV4-3	.	CASSQEGRDRGFTDTQYF	TGCGCCAGCAGCCAAGAAGGCAGGGACAGGGGGTTCACAGATACGCAGTATTTT
TRBJ2-7	TRBD2	TRBV20-1	.	CSARQGLAGGYEQYF	TGCAGTGCAAGGCAAGGACTAGCGGGAGGCTACGAGCAGTACTTC
TRBJ2-7	.	TRBV12-3/TRBV12-4	.	CASSFGRREQYF	TGTGCCAGCAGTTTTGGGCGGCGCGAGCAGTACTTC
TRBJ2-1	.	TRBV11-2	.	CASSVRGGSYNEQFF	TGTGCCAGCAGCGTCAGGGGAGGGTCCTACAATGAGCAGTTCTTC
TRBJ2-7	.	TRBV29-1	.	CSVEGGATSYEQYF	TGCAGCGTTGAGGGTGGCGCTACCTCCTACGAGCAGTACTTC
TRBJ2-7	.	TRBV27	few	CASSFFGDEQYF	TGTGCCAGCAGTTTTTTTGGGGACGAGCAGTACTTC
TRBJ2-7	TRBD1	TRBV7-9	.	CASNLGTGEAYEQYF	TGTGCCAGCAACTTGGGGACAGGGGAGGCCTACGAGCAGTACTTC
TRBJ2-6	.	TRBV7-2	few	CASSFLGGSGANVLTF	TGTGCCAGCAGCTTTCTCGGGGGCTCTGGGGCCAACGTCCTGACTTTC
TRBJ2-1	.	TRBV29-1	few	CSVAGLANEQFF	TGCAGCGTTGCGGGCCTAGCCAATGAGCAGTTCTTC
TRBJ1-1	.	TRBV18	.	CASSPGDKNTEAFF	TGTGCCAGCTCACCGGGGGACAAGAACACTGAAGCTTTCTTT
TRBJ2-3	.	TRBV20-1	.	CSARKAGQATDTQYF	TGCAGTGCTAGAAAAGCGGGACAGGCCACAGATACGCAGTATTTT
TRBJ2-5	TRBD1	TRBV5-1	few	CASSQNAGQGIETQYF	TGCGCCAGCAGCCAGAATGCGGGACAGGGGATTGAGACCCAGTACTTC
TRBJ2-7	.	TRBV27	few	CASSLGRRAYEQYF	TGTGCCAGCAGTTTAGGCAGGAGGGCCTACGAGCAGTACTTC
TRBJ2-2	.	TRBV27	.	CASSLVSRKDTGELFF	TGTGCCAGCAGTTTAGTCTCGCGGAAGGACACCGGGGAGCTGTTTTTT
TRBJ2-2	.	TRBV12-3/TRBV12-4	.	CASSLRQADTGELFF	TGTGCCAGCAGTTTGAGGCAGGCCGACACCGGGGAGCTGTTTTTT
TRBJ1-1	.	TRBV29-1	.	CSVAGVPNTEAFF	TGCAGCGTTGCAGGGGTCCCTAACACTGAAGCTTTCTTT